The 26 T cell receptor beta chains below come from one sample, sequenced in a study of response to subunit inactivated influenza vaccine (dated by TCRdb to about 2018). The library was built by means of RT-PCR. The instrument given in TCRdb is Illumina HiSeq 2500. TCRdb handled the public reads itself, with Q25 trimming in fastp and clone calling in MiXCR, and kept productive beta chains. For every CDR3 protein sequence, its rows merge into one entry that carries the most common genes and DNA. The sample profile shows approximately 250,000 distinct CDR3 sequences; 9% to 15% of them were found once. Clones ranked in the top ten supply about 8% of the sample. The sequencing used non-naive T cells sorted from PBMCs, collected 14 to 15 days before vaccination. Read against the paper, the sample's cell subset or site label means: memory T cell fraction. The receptor set was obtained from a man aged 50 to 60 who received an inactivated influenza vaccine. Donor details come from another sample of the same person, matched by shared clones.

This clonotype was seen repeatedly, ten times or more. Relative to the germline gene, one junction end is altered; a read error may explain this. The chain links TRBV5-1 to TRBJ2-3; TRBD1 matches 7 bases. The CDR3 runs 14 residues. The germline V gene has CDR1 SGHRS and CDR2 YFSETQ. As DNA, the CDR3 is TGTGCCAGCAGGCGTACAGGGGGCACAGATACGCAGTATTTT. Protein sequence: CASRRTGGTDTQYF.

This clonotype came up a few times. The chain is built from TRBV10-3 and TRBJ2-7; D gene ambiguous. CDR3 length equals 14 residues. From germline, CDR1 is ENHRY and CDR2 SYGVKD. V dropped 5 bases and J dropped 4 bases, with 15 bases sitting between them. The CDR3 DNA sequence: TGTGCCATCAGTAATAAGCCCCAAGGATACGAGCAGTACTTC. Translation gives CAISNKPQGYEQYF.

The gene calls are TRBV12-3 or TRBV12-4 and TRBJ1-1; the match to TRBD1 covers 9 bases. The J segment lost 4 bases and the V segment lost 7 bases, leaving 7 bases of the junction unmatched. CDR3 length: 14 residues. The CDR3 DNA follows: TGTGCCAGCATTCTTGACAGGGGGAGCACTGAAGCTTTCTTT. Its protein is CASILDRGSTEAFF.

The gene calls are TRBV29-1 and TRBJ1-1; D is undetermined. The CDR3 spans 14 residues. Trimming stripped 6 bases from V and 0 bases from J, with 14 bases between. Germline V lookup: CDR1 SQVTM, CDR2 ANQGSEA. The CDR3 reads CSVKPTEMNTEAFF. The CDR3 nucleotides are TGCAGCGTGAAGCCAACAGAGATGAACACTGAAGCTTTCTTT.

V gene TRBV5-1 combines with J gene TRBJ2-3, with no clear D. The ends were cut back, 2 bases at V and 6 bases at J, with 22 bases in the middle. Germline V gene data show CDR1 as SGHRS and CDR2 as YFSETQ. The CDR3 has 17 residues. CDR3 loop: CASSLMDRSSHGDTQYF. CDR3 DNA sequence: TGCGCCAGCAGCTTAATGGACCGATCATCACACGGTGATACGCAGTATTTT.

There are many counts of this clonotype. The rearrangement links TRBV27 to TRBJ1-2; D may be TRBD1 (5 bases). The CDR3 runs to 13 residues. Germline assignment: CDR1 MNHEY and CDR2 SMNVEV (reference sequence). V was trimmed by 5 bases and J by 1 base, leaving 8 bases between them. Here the CDR3 reads CASSTGLNYGYTF. DNA of the CDR3: TGTGCCAGCAGTACGGGACTTAACTATGGCTACACCTTC.

This clonotype was counted a few times. The chain recombines TRBV6-6 with TRBJ1-2; D is undetermined. The CDR3 consists of 12 residues. CDR1 MNHNY and CDR2 SVGAGI come from the germline V gene (reference sequence). V was trimmed by 3 bases and J by 6 bases, leaving 8 bases between them. The CDR3 here is CASSYTSDGYTF. The CDR3 nucleotides read TGTGCCAGCAGTTATACTAGCGATGGCTACACCTTC.

This rearrangement joins TRBV28 to TRBJ1-2; D unresolved. CDR3 length equals 11 residues. Germline V CDR1 and CDR2: MDHEN, SYDVKM. V was pared by 7 bases and J by 0 bases, with 3 bases between. The CDR3 nucleotides read TGTGCCAGCACCTCTAACTATGGCTACACCTTC. Protein product: CASTSNYGYTF.

The chain recombines TRBV7-6 with TRBJ2-1, with 9 nucleotides matching TRBD1. Germline lookup yields CDR1 SGHVS and CDR2 FNYEAQ. J lost 9 bases, V lost 0 bases, and 6 bases had no gene match. CDR3 length: 15 residues. CDR3 nucleotides: TGTGCCAGCAGCTTAGCGCCGGGACAGGGTACTGAGCAGTTCTTC. Protein product: CASSLAPGQGTEQFF.

This clonotype was seen more than once but under ten times. This chain joins TRBV28 and TRBJ2-6; TRBD2 matches at 16 bases. The CDR3 has 18 amino acids. V dropped 6 bases and J dropped 0; count of bases not matched to a gene: 2. The V gene's germline CDR1 is MDHEN and CDR2 SYDVKM. The CDR3 coding sequence is TGTGCCAGCAGGGGACTAGCGGGAGGGTTCTCTGGGGCCAACGTCCTGACTTTC. Encoded protein: CASRGLAGGFSGANVLTF.

This chain connects TRBV10-3 to TRBJ2-7; TRBD2 matches 8 bases. Looked up from germline, CDR1 is ENHRY and CDR2 is SYGVKD. The CDR3 loop spans 13 amino acids. With 9 bases clipped from V and 6 bases from J, the junction kept 10 bases outside the gene matches. CDR3 coding DNA: TGTGCCATTAGCCCGGGACTAGAGGGCGAGCAGTACTTC. Translation gives CAISPGLEGEQYF.

The chain recombines TRBV19 with TRBJ2-7, with D unresolved. Per germline, CDR1 LNHDA and CDR2 SQIVND (reference sequence). The V gene lost 4 bases and the J gene lost 0 bases, with 7 bases spanning the gap. This CDR3 has 13 amino acids. The CDR3 is CASSTLASYEQYF. In DNA, the CDR3 is TGTGCCAGTAGTACGCTTGCCTCCTACGAGCAGTACTTC.

A note on this clonotype: Lacking the conserved final phenylalanine or tryptophan, this CDR3 likely reflects a read error. The chain is built from TRBV5-1 and TRBJ2-2; 8 bases fit TRBD2. The CDR3 runs to 16 residues. Germline CDR1 and CDR2: SGHRS and YFSETQ. The V segment lost 4 bases and the J segment 1 base; nucleotides outside the gene matches: 6. The chain's CDR3 is CASSGGTRLNTGELFS. CDR3 sequence (DNA): TGCGCCAGCAGCGGAGGGACTAGGCTGAACACCGGGGAGCTGTTTTCT.

This clonotype was found a few times. The chain recombines TRBV7-2 with TRBJ2-5; no clear D. Germline CDR1 reads SGHTA; CDR2 reads FQGNSA. V was trimmed by 1 base and J by 0 bases, leaving 6 bases between them. The CDR3 covers 14 residues. DNA for the CDR3: TGTGCCAGCAGCTTAGATCCGTACCAAGAGACCCAGTACTTC. Amino acid sequence: CASSLDPYQETQYF.

This clonotype came up many times. The chain combines TRBV28 with TRBJ2-5; D remains unclear. The CDR3 spans 15 residues. Germline V gene sequence: CDR1 MDHEN, CDR2 SYDVKM. The V end lost 5 bases, the J end lost 1 base, and 14 bases lay between the germline ends. CDR3 nucleotide sequence: TGTGCCAGCAGTCCTAGGAGATGGGCCCAAGAGACCCAGTACTTC. Translation gives CASSPRRWAQETQYF.

This clonotype was seen at least ten times. The chain joins TRBV20-1 to TRBJ2-5; 9 bases match TRBD1. With 2 bases clipped from V and 1 base from J, the junction kept 8 bases outside the gene matches. Germline values: CDR1 DFQATT, CDR2 SNEGSKA (reference sequence). The CDR3 contains 16 residues. In DNA, the CDR3 is TGCAGTGCTAGACTACACACGGGACAGGGCCAAGAGACCCAGTACTTC. This sequence encodes CSARLHTGQGQETQYF.

This clonotype was detected many times. The chain links TRBV20-1 to TRBJ1-6; TRBD1 matches at 10 bases. V lost 3 bases and J lost 10; bases outside the gene matches: 9. The CDR3 is 15 amino acids. Per germline, CDR1 DFQATT and CDR2 SNEGSKA (reference sequence). The CDR3 DNA is TGCAGTGCTAGGGACCGGGACAGGGGTATGTCACCCCTCCACTTT. Its protein product is CSARDRDRGMSPLHF.

This clonotype appeared many times. The chain links TRBV4-3 to TRBJ2-1; 10 positions match TRBD2. The CDR3 covers 20 residues. V gave up 0 bases and J gave up 7 bases; unmatched junction bases: 18. Per germline, CDR1 LGHNA and CDR2 YSLEER. CDR3 coding DNA: TGCGCCAGCAGCCAAGATCGGGTTAGCGGGAGGCTATGGGGTAAGAATGAGCAGTTCTTC. Its protein product is CASSQDRVSGRLWGKNEQFF.

This clonotype has ten or more counts. The V and J genes are TRBV5-1 and TRBJ2-2; D is perhaps TRBD1 or TRBD2 (5 bases each). The CDR3 sequence is 14 residues long. V shed 0 bases and J shed 4 bases, with 7 bases lying between them. CDR1 and CDR2 (germline): SGHRS, YFSETQ. The CDR3 loop reads CASSLGGTTGELFF. The CDR3 nucleotides are TGCGCCAGCAGCTTGGGTGGGACCACCGGGGAGCTGTTTTTT.

This clonotype was counted only a few times. The chain couples TRBV27 to TRBJ1-2, with a tentative D call TRBD1 (6 bases). In germline, CDR1 is MNHEY, CDR2 SMNVEV (reference sequence). The CDR3 contains 15 residues. The V end lost 5 bases, the J end lost 4 bases, and 17 bases lay between the germline ends. In DNA form, the CDR3 reads TGTGCCAGCAGTCGTCGCTTACAGGGCGGCTATGGCTACACCTTC. Protein sequence: CASSRRLQGGYGYTF.

CDR3 in DNA: TGCAGTGCTAGCTCTCTCTCGGCGCGGGGGGAATACAATGAGCAGTTCTTC. Translation: CSASSLSARGEYNEQFF. The V gene is TRBV20-1, the J gene TRBJ2-1; 8 positions agree with TRBD2. The V gene's germline CDR1 is DFQATT and CDR2 SNEGSKA (reference sequence). The length of the CDR3 is 17 residues. V lost 3 bases and J lost 4; bases outside the gene matches: 14.

V and J are TRBV5-1 and TRBJ1-3, with 7 bases matching TRBD1. CDR3 size: 14 residues. The V gene end was trimmed by 3 bases and the J gene end by 2 bases; junction bases not matched to a gene: 2. CDR1 and CDR2 from the germline V gene are SGHRS and YFSETQ. In DNA form, the CDR3 reads TGCGCCAGCAGCTCACAGGGGCCTGGAAACACCATATATTTT. It is translated as CASSSQGPGNTIYF.

This clonotype was seen a few times. This chain joins TRBV6-1 and TRBJ2-7; D gene unclear. Looked up from germline, CDR1 is MNHNS and CDR2 is SASEGT. This CDR3 is built from 13 residues. The germline V and J ends were trimmed by 2 bases and 6 bases, with 11 bases remaining between them. CDR3 region: CASSESLRLEQYF. CDR3 coding DNA: TGTGCCAGCAGTGAATCCTTGAGGCTCGAGCAGTACTTC.

This clonotype was seen many times. V gene TRBV14 combines with J gene TRBJ2-5; TRBD2 is a possible D gene (6 bases). CDR1 is SGHDN, CDR2 FVKESK, per germline. Trimming removed 3 bases at V and 4 bases at J, with 15 bases between. The CDR3 extends over 15 amino acids. In DNA, the CDR3 is TGTGCCAGCAGCCAGATCGGGGGATTCCCAGAGACCCAGTACTTC. Translating gives CASSQIGGFPETQYF.

This clonotype was counted once. The rearrangement joins TRBV20-1 to TRBJ2-5; 8 positions match TRBD1. V lost 6 bases to trimming and J lost 4 bases; unmatched junction nucleotides: 13. The CDR3 has 15 residues. The germline V gene encodes CDR1 DFQATT and CDR2 SNEGSKA (reference sequence). The CDR3 spells CSAADRGFERETQYF. As DNA, the CDR3 is TGCAGTGCGGCAGACAGGGGCTTCGAAAGAGAGACCCAGTACTTC.

J is TRBJ2-1 and V is TRBV28, with 7 bases fitting TRBD2. The CDR3 covers 16 residues. CDR1 and CDR2 from the germline V gene are MDHEN and SYDVKM. V shed 2 bases, J shed 5 bases, and the junction held 9 bases outside the gene matches. CDR3 in amino acids: CASSLVQAGPDNEQFF. Here the CDR3 DNA reads TGTGCCAGCAGTTTAGTTCAAGCGGGGCCTGACAATGAGCAGTTCTTC.